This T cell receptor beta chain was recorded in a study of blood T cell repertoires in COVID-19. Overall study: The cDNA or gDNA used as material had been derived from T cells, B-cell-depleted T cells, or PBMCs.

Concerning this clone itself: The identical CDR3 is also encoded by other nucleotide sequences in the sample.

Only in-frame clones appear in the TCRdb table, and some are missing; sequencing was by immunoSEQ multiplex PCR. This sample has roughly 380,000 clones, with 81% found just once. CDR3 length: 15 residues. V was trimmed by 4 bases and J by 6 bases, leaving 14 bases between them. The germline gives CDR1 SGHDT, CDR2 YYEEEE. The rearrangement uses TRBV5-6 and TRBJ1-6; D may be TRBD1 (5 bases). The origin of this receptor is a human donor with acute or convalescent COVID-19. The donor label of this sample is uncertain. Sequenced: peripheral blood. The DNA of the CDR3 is TGTGCCAGCAGCCGAGGCCAGGGCCGTAATTCACCCCTCCACTTT. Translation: CASSRGQGRNSPLHF.